A selection of T cell receptor beta chains follows, all from one sample in a study of blood T cell repertoires in COVID-19. The table came from immunoSEQ multiplex PCR; TCRdb's copy has only in-frame clones and leaves some out. The sample yields over 150,000 clones, roughly 90% seen once. The sequencing sample was made of peripheral blood. The receptors were gathered from a man between 18 and 29 years old with acute or convalescent COVID-19. CDR3s include the opening cysteine and the closing phenylalanine or tryptophan. Each record gives: J gene, D gene, V gene, CDR3 protein. The D gene is left open where the match is weak.

>TRBJ1-2|-|TRBV5-1
CASSPGGGGYTF
>TRBJ1-1|-|TRBV19
CASSEPRVNTGAFF
>TRBJ2-5|TRBD2|TRBV6-1
CASSEGLFELAGKETQYF
>TRBJ1-5|-|TRBV6-5
CASSFWQGTNQPQHF
>TRBJ2-1|TRBD2|TRBV11-2
CASSLGASGERHNEQFF
>TRBJ2-3|TRBD2|TRBV5-1
CASVLSGTSGDSTDTQYF
>TRBJ1-1|TRBD1|TRBV6-5
CASLDRAGSGRAFF
>TRBJ2-2|-|TRBV18
CASSPITENTGELFF
>TRBJ1-3|-|TRBV29-1
CSVEVAGNTIYF
>TRBJ1-5|-|TRBV27
CASSWGGQDQPQHF
>TRBJ1-1|TRBD1|TRBV27
CASRTTPGQANTEAFF
>TRBJ2-5|TRBD2|TRBV11-2
CASSPRTSGGGETQYF
>TRBJ1-1|-|TRBV18
CASSPTPLDTEAFF
>TRBJ1-1|TRBD1|TRBV7-9
CASSPRGDRGYGNTEAFF
>TRBJ2-1|TRBD2|TRBV4-1
CASSQVPTSGLNEQFF
>TRBJ2-3|-|TRBV3-1/TRBV3-2
CASSHWEVGTSADTQYF
>TRBJ1-5|-|TRBV4-1
CASSQEGGGHQPQHF
>TRBJ1-1|-|TRBV2
CASSDGVMNTEAFF
>TRBJ1-2|TRBD1|TRBV19
CASSMGDRGNYGYTF
>TRBJ1-1|-|TRBV7-9
CASSLWQGEAFF
>TRBJ2-7|-|TRBV2
CASSENRDTTYEQYF
>TRBJ2-5|TRBD2|TRBV7-9
CASSFPERGGPQETQYF
>TRBJ2-7|TRBD1|TRBV7-8
CASMGQSYEQYF
>TRBJ2-7|TRBD1|TRBV24-1
CATSAPGQGFDEQYF
>TRBJ1-2|TRBD1|TRBV15
CATSRAGVGGDYGYTF
>TRBJ1-4|-|TRBV4-2
CASSPVRGNMDEKLFF
>TRBJ1-1|-|TRBV5-1
CASSLSLTEMNTEAFF
>TRBJ1-2|-|TRBV6-6
CASSYSRTAYGYTF
>TRBJ2-7|TRBD1|TRBV14
CASFQGAADSYEQYF
>TRBJ2-1|-|TRBV5-1
CASSSPSGYSYNEQFF
>TRBJ2-7|-|TRBV4-1
CASSQDRGGGYEQYF
>TRBJ1-1|-|TRBV7-9
CASSSPVAGTEAFF
>TRBJ1-5|-|TRBV27
CASSPRTGLRTNQPQHF
>TRBJ2-2|-|TRBV21-1
CASSISPSLNTGELFF
>TRBJ2-7|-|TRBV1
CTSSQDIGGNYYEQYF
>TRBJ1-5|-|TRBV10-2
CASQGSNQPQHF
>TRBJ2-1|TRBD2|TRBV6-5
CAISNWSGMDEQFF
>TRBJ2-7|-|TRBV6-5
CASIQGYEQYF
>TRBJ2-1|-|TRBV7-8
CASSPRGGQPYNEQFF
>TRBJ1-4|-|TRBV2
CASVQGEREKLFF
>TRBJ2-2|TRBD1|TRBV5-1
CASSFRTGEGTGELFF
>TRBJ1-1|-|TRBV9
CASSEYRQFMNTEAFF
>TRBJ1-1|-|TRBV11-3
CASSLGPSSTEAFF
>TRBJ2-1|-|TRBV6-4
CASSDGNRHNEQFF
>TRBJ1-2|-|TRBV6-6
CASTRANYGYTF
>TRBJ2-5|TRBD2|TRBV5-1
CASSGLAGVVETQYF
>TRBJ1-2|-|TRBV5-1
CASSQLELLGGRANYGYTF
>TRBJ2-1|-|TRBV7-9
CASSLDAGDEQFF
>TRBJ1-1|-|TRBV6-5
CASRVGQYTEAFF
>TRBJ2-2|TRBD2|TRBV7-8
CASSSSGGDTGELFF
>TRBJ2-2|-|TRBV15
CATSMGASGSSGELFF
>TRBJ2-5|-|TRBV30
CAWSVYQRETQYF
>TRBJ1-5|TRBD1|TRBV5-1
CASSFTGEANQPQHF